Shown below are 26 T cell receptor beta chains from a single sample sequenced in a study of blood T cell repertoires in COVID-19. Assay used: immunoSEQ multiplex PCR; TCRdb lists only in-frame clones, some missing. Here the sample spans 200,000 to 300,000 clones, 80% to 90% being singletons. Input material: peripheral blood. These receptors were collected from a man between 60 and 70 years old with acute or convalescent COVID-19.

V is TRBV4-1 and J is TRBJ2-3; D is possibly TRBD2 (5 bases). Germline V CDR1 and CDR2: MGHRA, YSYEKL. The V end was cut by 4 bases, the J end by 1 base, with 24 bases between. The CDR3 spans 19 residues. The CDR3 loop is CASSLQHRWESEGTDTQYF. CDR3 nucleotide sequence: TGCGCCAGCAGCCTCCAACATAGGTGGGAGTCGGAGGGCACAGATACGCAGTATTTT.

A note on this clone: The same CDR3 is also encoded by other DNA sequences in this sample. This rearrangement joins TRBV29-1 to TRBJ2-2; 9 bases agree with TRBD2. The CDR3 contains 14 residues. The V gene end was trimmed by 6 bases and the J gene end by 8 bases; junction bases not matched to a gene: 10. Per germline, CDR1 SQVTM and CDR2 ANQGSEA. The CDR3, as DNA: TGCAGCGTAGCGACTAGCGGAAGGGTTGGGGAGCTGTTTTTT. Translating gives CSVATSGRVGELFF.

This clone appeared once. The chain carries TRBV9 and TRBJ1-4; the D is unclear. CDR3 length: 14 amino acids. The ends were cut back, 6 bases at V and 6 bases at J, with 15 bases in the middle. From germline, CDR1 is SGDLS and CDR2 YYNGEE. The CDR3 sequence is CASTSGGNDEKLFF. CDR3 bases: TGTGCCAGCACCTCCGGAGGGAACGATGAAAAACTGTTTTTT.

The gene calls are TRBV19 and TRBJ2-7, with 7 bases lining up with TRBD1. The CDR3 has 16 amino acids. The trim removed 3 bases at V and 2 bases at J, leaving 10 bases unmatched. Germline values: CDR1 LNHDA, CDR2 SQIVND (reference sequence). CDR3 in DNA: TGTGCCAGTAGTATGCGACAGGGAAGGGGACCCTACGAGCAGTACTTC. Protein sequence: CASSMRQGRGPYEQYF.

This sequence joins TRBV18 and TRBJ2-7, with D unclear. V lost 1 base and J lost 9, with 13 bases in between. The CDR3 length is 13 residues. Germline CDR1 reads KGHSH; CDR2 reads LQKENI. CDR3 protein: CASSPRDASGQYF. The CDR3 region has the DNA TGTGCCAGCTCACCACGAGACGCCTCAGGGCAGTACTTC.

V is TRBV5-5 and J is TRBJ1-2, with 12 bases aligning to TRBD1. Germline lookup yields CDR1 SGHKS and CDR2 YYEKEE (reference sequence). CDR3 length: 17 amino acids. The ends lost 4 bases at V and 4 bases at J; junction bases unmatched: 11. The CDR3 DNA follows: TGTGCCAGCAGCCTTGGGACAGGGGGCGCCGAGGGCTATGGCTACACCTTC. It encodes CASSLGTGGAEGYGYTF.

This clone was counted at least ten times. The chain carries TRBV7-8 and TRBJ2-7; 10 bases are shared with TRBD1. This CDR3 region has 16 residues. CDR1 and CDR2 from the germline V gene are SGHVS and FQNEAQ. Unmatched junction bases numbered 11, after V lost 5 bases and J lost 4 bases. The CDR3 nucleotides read TGTGCCAGCAGCCCCTGGACAGGGGGTCAGGGATACGAGCAGTACTTC. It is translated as CASSPWTGGQGYEQYF.

The CDR3 coding sequence is TGTGCCAGCAGTTACTCGAGGGGGATCGGGGAGCAGTACTTC. Its translation: CASSYSRGIGEQYF. The rearrangement links TRBV6-2 or TRBV6-3 to TRBJ2-7; the D gene is possibly TRBD1 (6 bases). Trimming pared 0 bases from V and 7 bases from J, leaving 13 bases between. Germline V gene sequence: CDR1 MNHEY, CDR2 SVGEGT. The CDR3 extends over 14 amino acids.

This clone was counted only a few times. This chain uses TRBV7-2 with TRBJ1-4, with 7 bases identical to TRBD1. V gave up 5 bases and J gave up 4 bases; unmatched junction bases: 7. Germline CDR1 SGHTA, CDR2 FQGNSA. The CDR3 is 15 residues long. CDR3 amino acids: CASSLQGPFNEKLFF. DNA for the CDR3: TGTGCCAGCAGCCTACAGGGGCCCTTTAATGAAAAACTGTTTTTT.

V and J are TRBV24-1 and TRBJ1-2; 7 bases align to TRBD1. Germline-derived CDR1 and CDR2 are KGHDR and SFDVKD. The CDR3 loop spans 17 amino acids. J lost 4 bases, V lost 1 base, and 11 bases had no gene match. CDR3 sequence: CATSDFSSDRETYGYTF. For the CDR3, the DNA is TGTGCCACCAGTGATTTCAGTAGCGACAGGGAAACCTATGGCTACACCTTC.

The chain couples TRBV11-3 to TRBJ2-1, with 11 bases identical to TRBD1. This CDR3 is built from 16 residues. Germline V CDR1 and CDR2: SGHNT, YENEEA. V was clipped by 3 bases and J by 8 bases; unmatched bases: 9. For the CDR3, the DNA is TGTGCCAGCAGCTTCTATGGACAGGGGGCGGTCTATGAGCAGTTCTTC. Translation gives CASSFYGQGAVYEQFF.

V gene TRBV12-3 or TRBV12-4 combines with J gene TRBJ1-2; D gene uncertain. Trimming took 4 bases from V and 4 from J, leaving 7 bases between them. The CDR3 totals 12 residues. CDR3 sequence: CASSYSSYGYTF. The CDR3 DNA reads TGTGCCAGCAGTTATAGCTCCTATGGCTACACCTTC.

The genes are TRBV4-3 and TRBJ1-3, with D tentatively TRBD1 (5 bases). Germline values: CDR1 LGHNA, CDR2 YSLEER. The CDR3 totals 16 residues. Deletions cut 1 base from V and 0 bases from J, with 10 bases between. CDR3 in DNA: TGCGCCAGCAGCCAAGGCGGACAAAGCTCTGGAAACACCATATATTTT. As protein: CASSQGGQSSGNTIYF.

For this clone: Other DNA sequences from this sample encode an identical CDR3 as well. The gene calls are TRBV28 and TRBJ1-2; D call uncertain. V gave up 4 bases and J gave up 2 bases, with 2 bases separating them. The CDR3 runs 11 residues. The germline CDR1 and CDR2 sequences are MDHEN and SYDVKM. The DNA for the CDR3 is TGTGCCAGCAGTTCAAACTATGGCTACACCTTC. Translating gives CASSSNYGYTF.

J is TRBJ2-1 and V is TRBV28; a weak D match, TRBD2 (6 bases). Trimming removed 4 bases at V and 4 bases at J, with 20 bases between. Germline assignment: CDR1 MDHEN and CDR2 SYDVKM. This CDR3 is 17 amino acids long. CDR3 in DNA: TGTGCCAGCAGTTCCCCACGGAGGGTGACTCTTTACAATGAGCAGTTCTTC. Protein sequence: CASSSPRRVTLYNEQFF.

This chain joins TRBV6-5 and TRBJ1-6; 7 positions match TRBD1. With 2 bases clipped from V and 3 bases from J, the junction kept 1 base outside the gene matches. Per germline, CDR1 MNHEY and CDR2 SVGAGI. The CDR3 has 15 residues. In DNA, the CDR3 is TGTGCCAGCAGTTACGACAGGGACTATAATTCACCCCTCCACTTT. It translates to CASSYDRDYNSPLHF.

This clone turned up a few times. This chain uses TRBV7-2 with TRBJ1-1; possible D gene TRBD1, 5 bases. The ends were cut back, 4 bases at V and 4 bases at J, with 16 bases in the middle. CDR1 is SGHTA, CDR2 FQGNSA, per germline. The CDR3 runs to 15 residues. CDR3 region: CASSSGGTGGTEAFF. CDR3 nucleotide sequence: TGTGCCAGCAGCTCTGGGGGGACTGGCGGCACTGAAGCTTTCTTT.

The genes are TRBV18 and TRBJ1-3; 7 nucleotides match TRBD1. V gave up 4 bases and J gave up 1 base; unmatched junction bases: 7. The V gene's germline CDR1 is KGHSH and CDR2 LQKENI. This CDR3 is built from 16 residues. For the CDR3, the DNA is TGTGCCAGCTCACTCGACACAGGGGATTCTGGAAACACCATATATTTT. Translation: CASSLDTGDSGNTIYF.

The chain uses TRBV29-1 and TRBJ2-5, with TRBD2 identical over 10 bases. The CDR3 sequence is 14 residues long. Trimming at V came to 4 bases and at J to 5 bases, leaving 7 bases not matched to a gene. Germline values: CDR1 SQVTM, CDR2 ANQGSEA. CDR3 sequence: CSVGVAGGGETQYF. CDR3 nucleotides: TGCAGCGTTGGAGTAGCGGGAGGTGGGGAGACCCAGTACTTC.

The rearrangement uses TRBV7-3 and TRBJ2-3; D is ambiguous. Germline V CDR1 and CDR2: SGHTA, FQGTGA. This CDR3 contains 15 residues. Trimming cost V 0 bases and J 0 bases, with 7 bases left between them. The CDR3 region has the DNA TGTGCCAGCAGCTTAACGGCAGTTAGCACAGATACGCAGTATTTT. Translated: CASSLTAVSTDTQYF.

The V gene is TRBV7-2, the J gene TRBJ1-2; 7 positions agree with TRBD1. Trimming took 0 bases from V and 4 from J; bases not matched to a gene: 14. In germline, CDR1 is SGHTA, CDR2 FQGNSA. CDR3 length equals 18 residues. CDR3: CASSLARLAGGRSYGYTF. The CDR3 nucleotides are TGTGCCAGCAGCTTAGCCCGCCTGGCAGGGGGTCGGAGCTATGGCTACACCTTC.

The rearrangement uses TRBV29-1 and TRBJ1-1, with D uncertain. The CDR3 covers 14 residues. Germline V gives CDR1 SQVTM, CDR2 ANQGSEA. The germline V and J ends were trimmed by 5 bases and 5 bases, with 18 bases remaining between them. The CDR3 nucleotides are TGCAGCGTTCACGGCGACCCGGAGGTAACTGAAGCTTTCTTT. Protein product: CSVHGDPEVTEAFF.

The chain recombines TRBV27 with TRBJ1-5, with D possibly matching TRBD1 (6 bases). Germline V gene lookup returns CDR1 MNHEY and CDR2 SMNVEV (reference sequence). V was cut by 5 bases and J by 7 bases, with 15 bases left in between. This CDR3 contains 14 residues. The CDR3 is CASSPQTGWQPQHF. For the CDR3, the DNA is TGTGCCAGCAGTCCCCAGACAGGCTGGCAGCCCCAGCATTTT.

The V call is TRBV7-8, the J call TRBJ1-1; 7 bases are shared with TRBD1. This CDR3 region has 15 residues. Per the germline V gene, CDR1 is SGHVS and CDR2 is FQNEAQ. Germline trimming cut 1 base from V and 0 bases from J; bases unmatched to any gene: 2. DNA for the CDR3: TGTGCCAGCAGCTTAGTAGGGGGCCTGAACACTGAAGCTTTCTTT. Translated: CASSLVGGLNTEAFF.

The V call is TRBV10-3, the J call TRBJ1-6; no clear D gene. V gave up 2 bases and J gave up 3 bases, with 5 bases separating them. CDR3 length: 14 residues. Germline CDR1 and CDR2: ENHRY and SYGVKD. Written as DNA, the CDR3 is TGTGCCATCAGTGAGGCCGGCTATAATTCACCCCTCCACTTT. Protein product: CAISEAGYNSPLHF.

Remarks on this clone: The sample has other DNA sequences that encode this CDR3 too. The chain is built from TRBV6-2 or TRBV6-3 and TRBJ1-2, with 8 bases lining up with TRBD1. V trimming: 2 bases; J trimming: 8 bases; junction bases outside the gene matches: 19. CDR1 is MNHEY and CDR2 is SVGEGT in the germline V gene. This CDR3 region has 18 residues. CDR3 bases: TGTGCCAGCAGTTACACGAGAACCGGGACAGGAGAATTGCGCGGCTACACCTTC. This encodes CASSYTRTGTGELRGYTF.